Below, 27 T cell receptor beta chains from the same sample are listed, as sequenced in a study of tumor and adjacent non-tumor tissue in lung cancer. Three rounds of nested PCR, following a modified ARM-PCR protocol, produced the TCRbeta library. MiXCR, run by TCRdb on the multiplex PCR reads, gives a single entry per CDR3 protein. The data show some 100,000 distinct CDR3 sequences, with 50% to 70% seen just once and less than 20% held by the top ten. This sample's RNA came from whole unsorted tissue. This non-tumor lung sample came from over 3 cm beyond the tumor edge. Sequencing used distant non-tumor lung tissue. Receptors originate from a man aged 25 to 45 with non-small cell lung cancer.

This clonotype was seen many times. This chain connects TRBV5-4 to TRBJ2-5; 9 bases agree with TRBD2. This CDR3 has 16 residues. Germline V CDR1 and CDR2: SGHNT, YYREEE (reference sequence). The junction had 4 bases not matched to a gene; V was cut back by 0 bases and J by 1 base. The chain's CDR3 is CASSLARSGGQETQYF. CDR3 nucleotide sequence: TGTGCCAGCAGCTTGGCCCGTAGCGGGGGCCAAGAGACCCAGTACTTC.

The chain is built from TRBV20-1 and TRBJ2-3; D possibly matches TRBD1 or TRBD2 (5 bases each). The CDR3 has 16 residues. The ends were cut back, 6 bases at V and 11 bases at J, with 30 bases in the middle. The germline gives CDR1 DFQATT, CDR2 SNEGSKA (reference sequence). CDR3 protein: CSAREWASGVTDVQYF. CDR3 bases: TGCAGTGCCAGGGAGTGGGCCAGCGGAGTCACAGATGTGCAGTATTTT.

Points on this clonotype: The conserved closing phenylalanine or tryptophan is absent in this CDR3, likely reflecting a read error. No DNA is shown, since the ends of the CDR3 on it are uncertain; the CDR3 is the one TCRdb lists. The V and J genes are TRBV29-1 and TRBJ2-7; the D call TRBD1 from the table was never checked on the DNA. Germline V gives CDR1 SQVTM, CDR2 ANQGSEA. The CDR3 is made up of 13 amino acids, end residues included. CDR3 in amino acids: CSIPKGESYELYY.

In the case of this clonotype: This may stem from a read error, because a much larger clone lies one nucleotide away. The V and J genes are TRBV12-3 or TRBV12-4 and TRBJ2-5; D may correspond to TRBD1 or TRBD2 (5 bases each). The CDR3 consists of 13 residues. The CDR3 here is CASSLASRETQCF. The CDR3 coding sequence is TGTGCCAGCAGTTTAGCTAGCAGGGAGACCCAGTGCTTC.

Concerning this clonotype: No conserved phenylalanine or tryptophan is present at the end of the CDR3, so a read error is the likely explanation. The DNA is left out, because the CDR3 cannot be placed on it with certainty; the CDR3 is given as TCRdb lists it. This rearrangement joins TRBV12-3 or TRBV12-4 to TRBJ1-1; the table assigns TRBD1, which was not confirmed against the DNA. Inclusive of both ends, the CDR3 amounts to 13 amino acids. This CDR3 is CASIGTANTEAYI.

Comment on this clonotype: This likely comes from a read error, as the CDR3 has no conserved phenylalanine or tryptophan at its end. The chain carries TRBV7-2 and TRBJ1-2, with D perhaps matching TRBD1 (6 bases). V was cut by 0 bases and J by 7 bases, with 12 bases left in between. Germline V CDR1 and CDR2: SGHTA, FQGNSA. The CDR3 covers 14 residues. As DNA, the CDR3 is TGTGCCAGCAGCTTAGCTGGACAGACGTCTGGCTACACCTTG. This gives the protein CASSLAGQTSGYTL.

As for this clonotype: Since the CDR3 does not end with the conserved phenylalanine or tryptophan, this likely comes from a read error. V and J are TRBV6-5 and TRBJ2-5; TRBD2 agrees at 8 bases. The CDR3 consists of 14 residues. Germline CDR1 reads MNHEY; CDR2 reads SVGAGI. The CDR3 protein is CASSGGQIQETQYL. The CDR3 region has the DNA TGCGCCAGCAGCGGGGGACAAATACAAGAGACCCAGTACCTC.

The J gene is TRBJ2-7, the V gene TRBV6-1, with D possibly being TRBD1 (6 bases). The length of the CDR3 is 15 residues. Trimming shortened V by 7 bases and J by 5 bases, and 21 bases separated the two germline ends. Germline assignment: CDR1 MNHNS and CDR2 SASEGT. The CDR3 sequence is CASTPYGQTADEQYF. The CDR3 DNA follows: TGTGCCAGCACTCCCTATGGACAGACCGCGGACGAGCAGTACTTC.

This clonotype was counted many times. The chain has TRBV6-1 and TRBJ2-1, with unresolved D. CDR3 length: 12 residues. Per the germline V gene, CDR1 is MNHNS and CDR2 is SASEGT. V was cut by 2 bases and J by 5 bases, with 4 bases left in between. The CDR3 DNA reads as TGTGCCAGCAGTGAATGGGACAATGAGCAGTTCTTC. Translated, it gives CASSEWDNEQFF.

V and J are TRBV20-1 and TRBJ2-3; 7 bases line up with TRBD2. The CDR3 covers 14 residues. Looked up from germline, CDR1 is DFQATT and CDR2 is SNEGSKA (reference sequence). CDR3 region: CGEVGGLVLDTQYF. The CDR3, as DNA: TGCGGTGAGGTAGGCGGACTAGTCCTAGATACGCAGTATTTT.

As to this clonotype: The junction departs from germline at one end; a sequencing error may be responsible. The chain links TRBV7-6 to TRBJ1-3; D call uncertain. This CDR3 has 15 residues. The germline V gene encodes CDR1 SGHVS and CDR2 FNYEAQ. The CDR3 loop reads CVSSPSIALGNTIYF. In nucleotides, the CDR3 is TGTGTCAGCAGCCCGAGCATAGCCCTTGGAAACACCATATATTTT. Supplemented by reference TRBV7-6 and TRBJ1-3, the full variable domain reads GAGVSQSPRYKVTKRGQDVALRCDPISGHVSLYWYRQALGQGPEFLTYFNYEAQQDKSGLPNDRFSAERPEGSISTLTIQRTEQRDSAMYRCVSSPSIALGNTIYFGEGSWLTVV.

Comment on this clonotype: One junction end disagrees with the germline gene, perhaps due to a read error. The CDR3 protein is CANSLSAEQFF. As DNA, the CDR3 is TGTGCCAACAGCTTAAGTGCTGAGCAGTTCTTC. The chain carries TRBV11-3 and TRBJ2-1; D uncertain. Germline CDR1 and CDR2: SGHNT and YENEEA. CDR3 length: 11 amino acids.

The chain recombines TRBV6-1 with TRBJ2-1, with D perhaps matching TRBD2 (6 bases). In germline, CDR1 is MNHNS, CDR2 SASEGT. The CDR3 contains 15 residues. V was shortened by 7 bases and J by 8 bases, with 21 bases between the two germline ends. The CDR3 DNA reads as TGTGCCAGCACTAGGCTAGTGGGGGGTGTACATGAGCAGTTCTTC. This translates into CASTRLVGGVHEQFF.

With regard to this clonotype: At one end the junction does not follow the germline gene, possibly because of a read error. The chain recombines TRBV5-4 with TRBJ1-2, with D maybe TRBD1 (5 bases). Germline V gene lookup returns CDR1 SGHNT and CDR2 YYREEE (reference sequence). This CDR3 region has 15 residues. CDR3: CASSLARGVGYDYTF. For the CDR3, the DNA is TGTGCCAGCAGCTTGGCCCGGGGGGTGGGCTATGACTACACCTTC.

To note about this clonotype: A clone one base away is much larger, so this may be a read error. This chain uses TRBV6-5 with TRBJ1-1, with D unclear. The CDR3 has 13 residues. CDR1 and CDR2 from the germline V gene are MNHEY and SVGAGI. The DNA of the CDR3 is TGTGCCAGCAGTTACATGAGCCACACTGAAGTTTTCTTT. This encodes CASSYMSHTEVFF.

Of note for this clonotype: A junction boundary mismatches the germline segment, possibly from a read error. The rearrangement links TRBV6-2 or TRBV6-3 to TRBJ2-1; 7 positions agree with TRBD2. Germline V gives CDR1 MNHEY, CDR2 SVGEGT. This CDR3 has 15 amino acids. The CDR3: CASNYSLTGGNEQFF. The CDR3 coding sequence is TGTGCCAGCAATTACTCGCTAACGGGGGGCAATGAGCAGTTCTTC.

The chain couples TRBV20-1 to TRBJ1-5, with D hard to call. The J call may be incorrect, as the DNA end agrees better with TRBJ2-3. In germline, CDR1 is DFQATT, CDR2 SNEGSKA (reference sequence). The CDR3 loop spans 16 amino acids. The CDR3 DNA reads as TGCAGTGCTAGAGATCTACTGGGATATAGCAATCAGCCTCAGTATTTT. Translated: CSARDLLGYSNQPQYF.

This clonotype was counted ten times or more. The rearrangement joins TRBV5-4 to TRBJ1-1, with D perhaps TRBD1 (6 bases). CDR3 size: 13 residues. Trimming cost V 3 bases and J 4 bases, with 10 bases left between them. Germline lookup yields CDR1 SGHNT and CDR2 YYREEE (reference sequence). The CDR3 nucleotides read TGTGCCAGCAGCTCGACAGGTGTCACTGAAGCTTTCTTT. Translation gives CASSSTGVTEAFF.

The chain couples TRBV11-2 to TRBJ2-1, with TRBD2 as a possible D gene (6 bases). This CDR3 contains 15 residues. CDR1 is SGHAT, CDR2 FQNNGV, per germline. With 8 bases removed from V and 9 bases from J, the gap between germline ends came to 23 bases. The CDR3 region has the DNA TGTGCCAGCTTTTCGGAGCGGGCCCTCTTCGGTGAGCAGTTCTTC. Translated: CASFSERALFGEQFF.

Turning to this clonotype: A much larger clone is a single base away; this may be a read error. The CDR3 region has the DNA TGCAGCGTTGAAAGGTGGGACAGGGGTCACTATGACTACACCTTC. This codes for CSVERWDRGHYDYTF. This chain uses TRBV29-1 with TRBJ1-2, with 10 bases identical to TRBD1. The length of the CDR3 is 15 residues. The germline V gene encodes CDR1 SQVTM and CDR2 ANQGSEA.

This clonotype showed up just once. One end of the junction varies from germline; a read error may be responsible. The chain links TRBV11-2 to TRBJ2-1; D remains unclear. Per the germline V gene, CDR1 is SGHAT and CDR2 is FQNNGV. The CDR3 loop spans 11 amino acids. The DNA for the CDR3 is TGTGCCGGCAGCCCTTTCGATGAGCTGTTCTTC. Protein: CAGSPFDELFF.

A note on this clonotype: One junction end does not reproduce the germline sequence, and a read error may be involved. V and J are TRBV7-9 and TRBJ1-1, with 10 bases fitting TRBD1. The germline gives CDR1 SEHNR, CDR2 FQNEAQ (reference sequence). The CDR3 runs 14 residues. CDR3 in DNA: TGTGCCAGCAGCAAGGGGACAGGGGAAACTGAAGCTCTCTTT. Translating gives CASSKGTGETEALF.

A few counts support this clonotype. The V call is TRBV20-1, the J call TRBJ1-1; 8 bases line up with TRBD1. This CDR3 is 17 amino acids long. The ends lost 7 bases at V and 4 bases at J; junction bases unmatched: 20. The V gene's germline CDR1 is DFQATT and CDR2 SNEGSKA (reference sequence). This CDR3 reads CSVRFTDRVPRGTEAFF. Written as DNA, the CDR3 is TGCAGTGTTCGATTCACGGACAGGGTTCCACGAGGCACTGAAGCTTTCTTT.

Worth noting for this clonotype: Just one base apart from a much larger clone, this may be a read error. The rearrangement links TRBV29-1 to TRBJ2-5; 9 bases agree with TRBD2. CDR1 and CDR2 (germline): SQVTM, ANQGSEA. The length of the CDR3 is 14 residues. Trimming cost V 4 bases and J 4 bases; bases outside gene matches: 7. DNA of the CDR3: TGCAGCGTTGTCCATGCGGGGGGGGGAGAGACCCAGTACTTC. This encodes CSVVHAGGGETQYF.

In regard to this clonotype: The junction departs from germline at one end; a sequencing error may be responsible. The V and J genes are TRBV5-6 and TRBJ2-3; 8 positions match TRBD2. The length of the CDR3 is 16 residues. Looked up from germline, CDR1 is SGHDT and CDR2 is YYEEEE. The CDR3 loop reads CASSLVLAGLWDTQYF. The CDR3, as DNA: TGTGCTAGCAGCTTGGTTCTAGCGGGCCTCTGGGATACGCAGTATTTT.

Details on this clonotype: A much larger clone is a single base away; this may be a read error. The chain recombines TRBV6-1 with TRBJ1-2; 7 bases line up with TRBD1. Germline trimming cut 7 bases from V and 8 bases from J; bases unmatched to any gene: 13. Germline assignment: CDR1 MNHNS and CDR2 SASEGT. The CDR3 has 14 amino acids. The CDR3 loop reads CASIIRGGAGGYTF. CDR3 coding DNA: TGTGCCAGCATAATAAGAGGGGGCGCTGGGGGCTACACCTTC.

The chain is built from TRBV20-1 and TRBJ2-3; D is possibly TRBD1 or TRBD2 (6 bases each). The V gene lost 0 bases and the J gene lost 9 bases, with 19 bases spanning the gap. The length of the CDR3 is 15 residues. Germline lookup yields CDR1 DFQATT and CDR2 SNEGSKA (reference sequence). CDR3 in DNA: TGCAGTGCTAGAGATCCTACTAGAGGGGGGTACACGCAGTATTTT. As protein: CSARDPTRGGYTQYF.